What follows are 15 T cell receptor beta chains derived from one specimen sequenced in a study of T cells after yellow fever vaccination. TCRdb recomputed calls from the 5' RACE reads with MiXCR, one row per CDR3 protein. The table lists around 200,000 distinct CDR3 sequences, 11% of them singletons, with approximately 34% in the top ten. This specimen consisted of CD8+ T cells sorted from PBMCs, obtained 15 days after the yellow fever booster vaccination. The receptor set was obtained from a man aged 18-30 years who received the YFV17D yellow fever vaccine.

This clonotype turned up a few times. CDR3 nucleotides: TGTGCCAGCAGTCAGTCGGGGTACGGAGAAAAACTGTTTTTT. It yields the protein CASSQSGYGEKLFF. The chain couples TRBV28 to TRBJ1-4, with unresolved D. The CDR3 spans 14 residues. Germline CDR1 is MDHEN and CDR2 is SYDVKM. The germline V and J ends were trimmed by 5 bases and 8 bases, with 15 bases remaining between them.

J is TRBJ1-5 and V is TRBV28; 10 bases map to TRBD1. Germline CDR1 and CDR2: MDHEN and SYDVKM. The V and J ends lost 10 bases and 5 bases, in that order; junction bases with no gene match: 8. This CDR3 has 14 amino acids. The CDR3 DNA reads TGTGCCAACCGCACGGGACAGGGGCATCAGCCCCAGCATTTT. Translating gives CANRTGQGHQPQHF.

The rearrangement links TRBV4-3 to TRBJ2-7; TRBD1 matches 7 bases. The CDR3 consists of 16 residues. Per germline, CDR1 LGHNA and CDR2 YSLEER. Trimming at V came to 1 base and at J to 3 bases, leaving 9 bases not matched to a gene. The CDR3 region has the DNA TGCGCCAGCAGCCAAGGAACCGGGACAGCATTCTACGAGCAGTACGTC. This codes for CASSQGTGTAFYEQYV.

V and J are TRBV11-2 and TRBJ2-7, with 9 bases aligning to TRBD2. Per the germline V gene, CDR1 is SGHAT and CDR2 is FQNNGV. This CDR3 is built from 14 residues. V shed 5 bases, J shed 3 bases, and the junction held 5 bases outside the gene matches. The CDR3 DNA reads as TGTGCCAGCAGCCGTAGCGGGGGCAGCTACGAGCAGTACTTC. Its translation is CASSRSGGSYEQYF.

This clonotype was found a few times. The chain combines TRBV2 with TRBJ2-5; D gene unclear. Germline V gives CDR1 SNHLY, CDR2 FYNNEI. The CDR3 is made up of 15 amino acids. The V gene lost 2 bases and the J gene lost 4 bases, with 14 bases spanning the gap. CDR3 bases: TGTGCCAGCAGTGAAACTCGCCTTGGTGGAGAGACCCAGTACTTC. Translation gives CASSETRLGGETQYF.

This clonotype was seen more than once but under ten times. The chain couples TRBV4-1 to TRBJ1-2; tentative D call: TRBD1 (6 bases). Germline-derived CDR1 and CDR2 are MGHRA and YSYEKL. This CDR3 region has 15 residues. V was pared by 0 bases and J by 4 bases, with 12 bases between. The CDR3 sequence is CASSQDWAGAYGYTF. The CDR3 DNA is TGCGCCAGCAGCCAAGACTGGGCGGGGGCCTATGGCTACACCTTC.

This clonotype was detected only a few times. This chain connects TRBV6-1 to TRBJ2-3; 9 bases are shared with TRBD1. CDR1 and CDR2 from the germline V gene are MNHNS and SASEGT. V shed 7 bases and J 4 bases; nucleotides not matched to a gene: 6. The CDR3 is 14 amino acids. CDR3 bases: TGTGCCAGCAAGGGGACAGGGTACGCAGATACGCAGTATTTT. As protein: CASKGTGYADTQYF.

The sample holds many counts of this clonotype. The chain uses TRBV4-1 and TRBJ2-7; 9 positions match TRBD1. The CDR3 sequence is 17 residues long. The germline CDR1 and CDR2 sequences are MGHRA and YSYEKL. V trimming: 0 bases; J trimming: 9 bases; junction bases outside the gene matches: 15. The CDR3 DNA follows: TGCGCCAGCAGCCAAGAACCCCTGGGACAGGGATATACGAGGCAGTACTTC. Translating it yields CASSQEPLGQGYTRQYF.

In its sample, this clonotype was seen a few times. The V call is TRBV29-1, the J call TRBJ2-1; the D gene is possibly TRBD1 (6 bases). The V and J ends lost 1 base and 2 bases respectively, with 12 bases between them. Germline V gives CDR1 SQVTM, CDR2 ANQGSEA. The CDR3 has 15 amino acids. The CDR3 DNA sequence: TGCAGCGTTGAAGGGACAGTAGGGACCTACAATGAGCAGTTCTTC. It is translated as CSVEGTVGTYNEQFF.

This clonotype was counted between two and nine times. The V gene is TRBV4-1, the J gene TRBJ2-3; D not certain. CDR3 length: 14 residues. Germline V lookup: CDR1 MGHRA, CDR2 YSYEKL. The ends were cut back, 0 bases at V and 9 bases at J, with 13 bases in the middle. This CDR3 is CASSQDRGFRTQYF. The CDR3 DNA follows: TGCGCCAGCAGCCAAGATCGCGGCTTTCGGACGCAGTATTTT.

Many counts were recorded for this clonotype. The chain couples TRBV5-5 to TRBJ2-1; the D is unclear. The CDR3 consists of 16 residues. V was cut by 0 bases and J by 6 bases, with 16 bases left in between. Germline CDR1 SGHKS, CDR2 YYEKEE (reference sequence). The CDR3 sequence: CASSLEGCDLCNEQFF. The CDR3 nucleotides read TGTGCCAGCAGCTTGGAAGGTTGTGATCTTTGCAATGAGCAGTTCTTC.

This clonotype came up a few times. The chain couples TRBV7-9 to TRBJ2-7; 7 bases are a match to TRBD1. The CDR3 sequence is 15 residues long. With 5 bases clipped from V and 4 bases from J, the junction kept 11 bases outside the gene matches. Germline V CDR1 and CDR2: SEHNR, FQNEAQ (reference sequence). The CDR3 DNA is TGTGCCAGCAGCCTGCCTAGACAGGGTATTTACGAGCAGTACTTC. It specifies CASSLPRQGIYEQYF.

This clonotype was observed a few times. V gene TRBV9 combines with J gene TRBJ1-1, with D tentatively TRBD1 (6 bases). CDR1 and CDR2 from the germline V gene are SGDLS and YYNGEE. The CDR3 runs to 14 residues. Trimming left V 3 bases short and J 0 bases short, with 9 bases between. Here the CDR3 reads CASSERGVNTEAFF. Here the CDR3 DNA reads TGTGCCAGCAGCGAGAGGGGGGTGAACACTGAAGCTTTCTTT.

This clonotype was recorded a few times. V usage is TRBV7-9 and J usage is TRBJ2-2; D is ambiguous. The germline V and J ends were trimmed by 2 bases and 6 bases, with 13 bases remaining between them. CDR3 length: 15 residues. In germline, CDR1 is SEHNR, CDR2 FQNEAQ (reference sequence). This CDR3 reads CASSLRPLTSGELFF. Here the CDR3 DNA reads TGTGCCAGCAGCTTAAGGCCACTAACGTCCGGGGAGCTGTTTTTT.

This clonotype was counted at least ten times. The chain employs TRBV7-8 and TRBJ2-7; TRBD1 might be the D (5 bases). The germline CDR1 and CDR2 sequences are SGHVS and FQNEAQ. Trimming stripped 5 bases from V and 6 bases from J, with 14 bases between. This CDR3 has 13 amino acids. CDR3 coding DNA: TGTGCCAGCAGCCCACGGTTGGGGCGCGAGCAGTACTTC. Protein sequence: CASSPRLGREQYF.